The source of this TCR beta chain is a study of control samples from healthy donors and cancer patients. Germline-derived CDR1 and CDR2 are GTSNPN and SVGIG (reference sequence). The CDR3 runs to 14 residues. Trimming stripped 7 bases from V and 1 base from J, with 15 bases between. Clones were sequenced by immunoSEQ multiplex PCR, and TCRdb holds only the in-frame ones, with some missing. The sample holds 57,000 or so clones, 85% to 90% seen once. This receptor was taken from a man in his sixties with colorectal cancer. Sequenced sample: PBMCs. The V gene is TRBV30, the J gene TRBJ2-3; the D gene could be TRBD1 or TRBD2 (6 bases each). The CDR3 sequence is CASTGGRGTDTQYF. CDR3 DNA: TGTGCCTCTACCGGGGGCCGGGGCACAGATACGCAGTATTTT.